Sequencing of this TCR beta chain was carried out in a study of blood T cell repertoires in COVID-19. This clone was seen only once. Authors' processing steps: From reference gene primer amplification, estimates of nucleated cell counts were derived. TCRdb keeps only in-frame clones here, not all; method: immunoSEQ multiplex PCR. From that table come the V and J calls and clone size; the DNA was used to work out D and trimming. The profile shows hundreds of thousands of clones, approximately 90% of them singletons. The study drew participants aged roughly 18 to 95 years from around 24 US areas. Donors of Cohort 3 who recovered were those that had two negative PCRs, clearance, or symptom resolution. The CDR3 runs to 16 residues. After removal of 5 bases from V and 0 bases from J, the junction contained 5 bases not matched to a gene. The germline gives CDR1 SGHTA, CDR2 FQGTGA.

This receptor was identified in a man aged 35 to 55 who had recovered from COVID-19. The J gene is TRBJ2-1, the V gene TRBV7-3; TRBD2 agrees at 9 bases. Specimen: PBMCs or T cells enriched from blood (not recorded which). CDR3: CASSQAGGNSYNEQFF. The CDR3 DNA follows: TGTGCCAGCAGCCAAGCGGGGGGAAACTCCTACAATGAGCAGTTCTTC.